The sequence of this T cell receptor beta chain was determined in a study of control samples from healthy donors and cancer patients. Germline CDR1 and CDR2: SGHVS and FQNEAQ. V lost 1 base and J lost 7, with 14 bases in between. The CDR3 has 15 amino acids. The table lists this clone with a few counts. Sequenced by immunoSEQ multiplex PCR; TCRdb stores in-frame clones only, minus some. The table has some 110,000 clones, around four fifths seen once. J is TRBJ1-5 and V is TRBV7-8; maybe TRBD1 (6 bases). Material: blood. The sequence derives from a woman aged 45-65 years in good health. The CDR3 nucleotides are TGTGCCAGCAGCTTAGTTGGGGACGGGGGCCAGCCCCAGCATTTT. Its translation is CASSLVGDGGQPQHF. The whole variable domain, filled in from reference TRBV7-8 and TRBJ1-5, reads GAGVSQSPRYKVAKRGQDVALRCDPISGHVSLFWYQQALGQGPEFLTYFQNEAQLDKSGLPSDRFFAERPEGSVSTLKIQRTQQEDSAVYLCASSLVGDGGQPQHFGDGTRLSIL.